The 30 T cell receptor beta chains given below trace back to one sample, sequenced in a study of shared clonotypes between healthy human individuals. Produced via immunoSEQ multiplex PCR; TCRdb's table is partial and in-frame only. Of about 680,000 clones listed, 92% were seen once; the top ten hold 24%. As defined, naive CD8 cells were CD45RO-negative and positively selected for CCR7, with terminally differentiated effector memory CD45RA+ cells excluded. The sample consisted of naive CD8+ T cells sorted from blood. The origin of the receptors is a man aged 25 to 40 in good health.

CDR3 coding DNA: TGTGCCAGCAGCCAAGAACAAGCGGGAGGACCCTACGAGCAGTACTTC. It encodes CASSQEQAGGPYEQYF. J is TRBJ2-7 and V is TRBV4-2; 9 positions match TRBD2. This CDR3 comprises 16 residues. Germline V gives CDR1 LGHNA, CDR2 YNFKEQ. The V segment lost 0 bases and the J segment 2 bases; nucleotides outside the gene matches: 5.

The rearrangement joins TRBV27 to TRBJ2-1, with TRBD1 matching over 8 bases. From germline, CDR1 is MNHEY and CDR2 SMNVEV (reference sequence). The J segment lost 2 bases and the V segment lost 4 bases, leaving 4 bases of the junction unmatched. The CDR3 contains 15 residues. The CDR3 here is CASSSYRGTYNEQFF. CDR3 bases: TGTGCCAGCAGTTCCTACAGGGGGACCTACAATGAGCAGTTCTTC.

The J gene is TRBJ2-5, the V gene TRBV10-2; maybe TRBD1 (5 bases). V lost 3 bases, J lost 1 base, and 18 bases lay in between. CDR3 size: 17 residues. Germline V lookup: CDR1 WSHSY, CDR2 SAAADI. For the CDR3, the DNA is TGCGCCAGCAGTGAAATCCCCCAGGGCCCTCTCCAAGAGACCCAGTACTTC. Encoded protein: CASSEIPQGPLQETQYF.

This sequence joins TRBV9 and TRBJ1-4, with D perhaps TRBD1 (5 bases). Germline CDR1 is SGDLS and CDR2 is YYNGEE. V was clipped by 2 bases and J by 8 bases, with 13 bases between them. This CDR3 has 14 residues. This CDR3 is CASSVGSGQEKLFF. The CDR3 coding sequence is TGTGCCAGCAGCGTGGGCTCGGGGCAAGAAAAACTGTTTTTT. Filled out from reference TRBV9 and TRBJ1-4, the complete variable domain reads DSGVTQTPKHLITATGQRVTLRCSPRSGDLSVYWYQQSLDQGLQFLIQYYNGEERAKGNILERFSAQQFPDLHSELNLSSLELGDSALYFCASSVGSGQEKLFFGSGTQLSVL.

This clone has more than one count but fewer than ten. CDR3 nucleotide sequence: TGTGCCAGCAGCTTATATTGGTCGGACGAGCAGTACTTC. Encoded protein: CASSLYWSDEQYF. The V and J genes are TRBV7-9 and TRBJ2-7, with no clear D. V lost 2 bases and J lost 5, with 10 bases in between. The germline V gene encodes CDR1 SEHNR and CDR2 FQNEAQ (reference sequence). This CDR3 comprises 13 residues.

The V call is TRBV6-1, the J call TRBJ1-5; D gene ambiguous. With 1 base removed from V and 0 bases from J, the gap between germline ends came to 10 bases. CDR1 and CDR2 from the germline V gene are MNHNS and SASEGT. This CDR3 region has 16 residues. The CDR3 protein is CASSEESNYSNQPQHF. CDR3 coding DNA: TGTGCCAGCAGTGAAGAGAGTAATTATAGCAATCAGCCCCAGCATTTT.

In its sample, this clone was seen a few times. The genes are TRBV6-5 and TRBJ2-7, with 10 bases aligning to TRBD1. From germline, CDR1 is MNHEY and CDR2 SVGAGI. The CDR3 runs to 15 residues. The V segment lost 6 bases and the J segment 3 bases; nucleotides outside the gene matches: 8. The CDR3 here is CASSWGQGRIYEQYF. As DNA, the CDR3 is TGTGCCAGCAGCTGGGGACAGGGGCGGATCTACGAGCAGTACTTC.

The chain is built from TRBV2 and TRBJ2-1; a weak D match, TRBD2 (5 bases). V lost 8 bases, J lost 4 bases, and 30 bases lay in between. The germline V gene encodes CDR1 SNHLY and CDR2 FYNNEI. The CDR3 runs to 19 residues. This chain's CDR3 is CASGLMGEGDQAEYNEQFF. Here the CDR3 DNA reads TGTGCCAGCGGCCTCATGGGCGAGGGCGATCAAGCTGAATACAATGAGCAGTTCTTC.

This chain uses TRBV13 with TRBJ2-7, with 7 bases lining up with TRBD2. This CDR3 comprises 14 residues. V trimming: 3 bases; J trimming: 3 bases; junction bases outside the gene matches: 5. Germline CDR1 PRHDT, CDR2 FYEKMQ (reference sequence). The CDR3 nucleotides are TGTGCCAGCAGCTTGGGGCTAGCGGACTACGAGCAGTACTTC. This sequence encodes CASSLGLADYEQYF.

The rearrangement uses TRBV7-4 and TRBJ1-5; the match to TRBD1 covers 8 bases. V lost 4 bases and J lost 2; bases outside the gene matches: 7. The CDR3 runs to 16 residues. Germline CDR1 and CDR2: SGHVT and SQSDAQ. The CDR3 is CASSSADRGRNQPQHF. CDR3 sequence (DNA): TGTGCCAGCAGCTCCGCAGACAGGGGCCGCAATCAGCCCCAGCATTTT.

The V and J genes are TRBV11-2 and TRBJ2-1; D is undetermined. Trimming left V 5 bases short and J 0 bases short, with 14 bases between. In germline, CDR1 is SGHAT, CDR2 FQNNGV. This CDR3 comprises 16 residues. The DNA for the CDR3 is TGTGCCAGCAGCCTCGAACTTGAAAGCTCCTACAATGAGCAGTTCTTC. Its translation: CASSLELESSYNEQFF.

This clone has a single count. This CDR3 reads CASSLATSGRYEQFF. As DNA, the CDR3 is TGCGCCAGCAGCTTGGCTACTAGCGGGAGGTATGAGCAGTTCTTC. The rearrangement uses TRBV5-1 and TRBJ2-1; TRBD2 agrees at 12 bases. Germline V CDR1 and CDR2: SGHRS, YFSETQ. The ends lost 0 bases at V and 8 bases at J; junction bases unmatched: 3. This CDR3 region has 15 residues. Using reference TRBV5-1 and TRBJ2-1 for the parts outside the CDR3, the full variable domain is KAGVTQTPRYLIKTRGQQVTLSCSPISGHRSVSWYQQTPGQGLQFLFEYFSETQRNKGNFPGRFSGRQFSNSRSEMNVSTLELGDSALYLCASSLATSGRYEQFFGPGTRLTVL.

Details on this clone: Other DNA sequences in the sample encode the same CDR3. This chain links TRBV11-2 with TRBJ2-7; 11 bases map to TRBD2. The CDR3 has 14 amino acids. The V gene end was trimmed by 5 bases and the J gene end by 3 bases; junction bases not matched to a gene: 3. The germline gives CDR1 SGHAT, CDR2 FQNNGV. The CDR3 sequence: CASSPGLAGYEQYF. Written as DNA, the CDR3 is TGTGCCAGCAGCCCCGGACTAGCGGGCTACGAGCAGTACTTC.

As DNA, the CDR3 is TGTGCCAGCAGTTTACAAAGAGGGGGAGGGGCCTACAATGAGCAGTTCTTC. Its translation is CASSLQRGGGAYNEQFF. The V and J genes are TRBV27 and TRBJ2-1, with a tentative D call TRBD2 (7 bases). This CDR3 contains 17 residues. V was shortened by 2 bases and J by 2 bases, with 16 bases between the two germline ends. Germline V gives CDR1 MNHEY, CDR2 SMNVEV (reference sequence).

Here the CDR3 reads CASSLGGGSGADTQYF. CDR3 DNA: TGTGCCAGCAGCTTAGGTGGCGGGAGTGGGGCAGATACGCAGTATTTT. The genes are TRBV11-2 and TRBJ2-3; 7 nucleotides agree with TRBD2. The V gene's germline CDR1 is SGHAT and CDR2 FQNNGV. This CDR3 has 16 amino acids. Unmatched junction bases numbered 8, after V lost 1 base and J lost 4 bases. Full variable domain (outside the CDR3, taken from reference TRBV11-2 and TRBJ2-3): EAGVAQSPRYKIIEKRQSVAFWCNPISGHATLYWYQQILGQGPKLLIQFQNNGVVDDSQLPKDRFSAERLKGVDSTLKIQPAKLEDSAVYLCASSLGGGSGADTQYFGPGTRLTVL.

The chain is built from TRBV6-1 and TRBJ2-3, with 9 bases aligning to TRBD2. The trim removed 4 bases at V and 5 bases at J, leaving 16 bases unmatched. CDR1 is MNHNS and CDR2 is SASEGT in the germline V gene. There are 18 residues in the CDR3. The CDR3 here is CASSAPFLASGKGDTQYF. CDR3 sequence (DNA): TGTGCCAGCAGTGCCCCGTTTCTAGCTAGCGGGAAGGGAGATACGCAGTATTTT.

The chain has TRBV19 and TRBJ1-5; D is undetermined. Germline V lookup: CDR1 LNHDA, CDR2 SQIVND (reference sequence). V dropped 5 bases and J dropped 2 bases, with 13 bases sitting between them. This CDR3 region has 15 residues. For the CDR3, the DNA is TGTGCCAGTAGTCCCCTGGATCGTGGCAATCAGCCCCAGCATTTT. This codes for CASSPLDRGNQPQHF. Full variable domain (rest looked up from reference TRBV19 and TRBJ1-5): DGGITQSPKYLFRKEGQNVTLSCEQNLNHDAMYWYRQDPGQGLRLIYYSQIVNDFQKGDIAEGYSVSREKKESFPLTVTSAQKNPTAFYLCASSPLDRGNQPQHFGDGTRLSIL.

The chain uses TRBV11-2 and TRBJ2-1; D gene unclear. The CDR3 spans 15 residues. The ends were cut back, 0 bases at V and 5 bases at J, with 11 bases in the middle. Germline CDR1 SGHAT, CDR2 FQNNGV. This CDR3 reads CASSLDWDRDNEQFF. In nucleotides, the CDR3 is TGTGCCAGCAGCTTAGATTGGGATCGGGACAATGAGCAGTTCTTC. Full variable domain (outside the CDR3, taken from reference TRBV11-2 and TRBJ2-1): EAGVAQSPRYKIIEKRQSVAFWCNPISGHATLYWYQQILGQGPKLLIQFQNNGVVDDSQLPKDRFSAERLKGVDSTLKIQPAKLEDSAVYLCASSLDWDRDNEQFFGPGTRLTVL.

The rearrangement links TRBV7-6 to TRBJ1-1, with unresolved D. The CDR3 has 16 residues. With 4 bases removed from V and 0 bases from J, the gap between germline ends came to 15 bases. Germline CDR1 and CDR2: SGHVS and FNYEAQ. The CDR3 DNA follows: TGTGCCAGCAGCTCCTGGGTCCCCCCGATGAACACTGAAGCTTTCTTT. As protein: CASSSWVPPMNTEAFF.

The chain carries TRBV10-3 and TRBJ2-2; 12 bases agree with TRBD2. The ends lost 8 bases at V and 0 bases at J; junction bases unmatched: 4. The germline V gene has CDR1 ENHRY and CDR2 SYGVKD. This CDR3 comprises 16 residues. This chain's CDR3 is CAILRTSGANTGELFF. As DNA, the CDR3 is TGTGCCATCTTAAGGACTAGCGGGGCGAACACCGGGGAGCTGTTTTTT.

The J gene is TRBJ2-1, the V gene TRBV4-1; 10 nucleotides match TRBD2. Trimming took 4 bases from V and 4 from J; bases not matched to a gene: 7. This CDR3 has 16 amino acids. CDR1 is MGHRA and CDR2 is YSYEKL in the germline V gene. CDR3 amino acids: CASSRIAGGPYNEQFF. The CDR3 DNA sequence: TGCGCCAGCAGCCGAATAGCGGGAGGCCCATACAATGAGCAGTTCTTC.

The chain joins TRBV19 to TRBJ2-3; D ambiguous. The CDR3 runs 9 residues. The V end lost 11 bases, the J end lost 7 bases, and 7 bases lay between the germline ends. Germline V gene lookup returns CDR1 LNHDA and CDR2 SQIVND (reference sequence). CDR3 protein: CARPHTQYF. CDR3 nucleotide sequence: TGTGCCCGCCCCCATACGCAGTATTTT.

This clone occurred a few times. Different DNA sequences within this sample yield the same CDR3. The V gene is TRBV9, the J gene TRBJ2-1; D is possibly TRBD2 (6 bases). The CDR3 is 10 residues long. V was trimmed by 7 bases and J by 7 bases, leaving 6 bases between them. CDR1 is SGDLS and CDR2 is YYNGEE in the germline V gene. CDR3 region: CASAGNEQFF. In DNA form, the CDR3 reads TGTGCCAGCGCGGGGAATGAGCAGTTCTTC.

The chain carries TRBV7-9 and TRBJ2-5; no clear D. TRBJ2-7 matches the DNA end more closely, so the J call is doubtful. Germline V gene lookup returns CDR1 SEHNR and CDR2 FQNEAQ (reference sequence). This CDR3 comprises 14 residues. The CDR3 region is CASSLLTGADEQYF. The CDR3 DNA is TGTGCCAGCAGCTTATTAACGGGTGCAGACGAGCAGTACTTC.

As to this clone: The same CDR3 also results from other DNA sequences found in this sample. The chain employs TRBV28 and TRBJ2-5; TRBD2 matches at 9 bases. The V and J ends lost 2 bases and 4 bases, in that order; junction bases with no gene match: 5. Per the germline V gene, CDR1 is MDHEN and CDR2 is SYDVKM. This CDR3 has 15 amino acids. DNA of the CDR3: TGTGCCAGCAGTTTAGGGCTAGCGGGAAGAGAGACCCAGTACTTC. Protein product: CASSLGLAGRETQYF.

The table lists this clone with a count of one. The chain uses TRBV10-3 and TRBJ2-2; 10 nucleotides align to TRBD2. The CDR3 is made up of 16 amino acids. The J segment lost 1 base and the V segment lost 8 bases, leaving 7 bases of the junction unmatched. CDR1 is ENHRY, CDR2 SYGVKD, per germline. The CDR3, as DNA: TGTGCCATCGGGGTTGGACTAGCGGAGAACACCGGGGAGCTGTTTTTT. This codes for CAIGVGLAENTGELFF.

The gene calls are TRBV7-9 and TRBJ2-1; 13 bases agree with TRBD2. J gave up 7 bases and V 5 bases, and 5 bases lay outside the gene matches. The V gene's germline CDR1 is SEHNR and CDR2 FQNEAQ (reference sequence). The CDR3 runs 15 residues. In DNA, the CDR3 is TGTGCCAGCAGCCCAGGGACTAGCGGGATAAATGAGCAGTTCTTC. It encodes CASSPGTSGINEQFF. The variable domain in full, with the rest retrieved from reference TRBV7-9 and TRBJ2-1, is DTGVSQNPRHKITKRGQNVTFRCDPISEHNRLYWYRQTLGQGPEFLTYFQNEAQLEKSRLLSDRFSAERPKGSFSTLEIQRTEQGDSAMYLCASSPGTSGINEQFFGPGTRLTVL.

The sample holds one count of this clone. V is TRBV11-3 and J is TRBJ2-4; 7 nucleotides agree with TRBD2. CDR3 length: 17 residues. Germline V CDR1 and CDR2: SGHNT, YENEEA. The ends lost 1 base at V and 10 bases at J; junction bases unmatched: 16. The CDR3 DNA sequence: TGTGCCAGCAGCTTAGGAATGGAAGGAGCTGCGGGGGAGATTCAGTACTTC. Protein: CASSLGMEGAAGEIQYF.

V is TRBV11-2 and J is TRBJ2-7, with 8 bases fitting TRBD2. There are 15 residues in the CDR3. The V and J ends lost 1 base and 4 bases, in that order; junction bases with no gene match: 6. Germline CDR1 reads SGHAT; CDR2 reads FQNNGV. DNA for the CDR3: TGTGCCAGCAGCTTAGTGAGCGGGAGCATATACGAGCAGTACTTC. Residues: CASSLVSGSIYEQYF.

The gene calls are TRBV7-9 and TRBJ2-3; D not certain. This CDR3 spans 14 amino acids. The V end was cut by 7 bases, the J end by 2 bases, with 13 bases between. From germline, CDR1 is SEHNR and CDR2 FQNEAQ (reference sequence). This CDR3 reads CASIQVTTTDTQYF. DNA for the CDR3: TGTGCCAGCATCCAAGTAACCACCACAGATACGCAGTATTTT.